Below are 9 T cell receptor beta chains sequenced from a single sample in a study of T-cell memory formation after mild COVID-19. TCRdb recomputed calls from the 5' RACE reads with MiXCR, one row per CDR3 protein. Seen here are some 300,000 distinct CDR3 sequences, less than 25% observed once, and the top ten hold approximately 22%. Sequenced material: PBMCs or a T cell subset sorted from them (not recorded which). All receptors derive from a man younger than 35 who had mild COVID-19 (a few samples of this study predate the infection). Cell type and time point are not known.

The chain recombines TRBV20-1 with TRBJ1-2; perhaps TRBD1 as D (5 bases). This CDR3 contains 12 residues. Trimming cost V 5 bases and J 9 bases, with 16 bases left between them. Germline lookup yields CDR1 DFQATT and CDR2 SNEGSKA (reference sequence). The CDR3 protein is CSARRVLGSYTF. Here the CDR3 DNA reads TGCAGTGCTCGCAGGGTGCTCGGCAGCTACACCTTC.

Only one count was recorded for this clonotype. The chain carries TRBV27 and TRBJ1-2, with TRBD1 identical over 7 bases. Germline loops: CDR1 MNHEY, CDR2 SMNVEV (reference sequence). With V trimmed by 5 bases and J by 6 bases, 6 bases remained unmatched. This CDR3 region has 13 residues. The CDR3 bases are TGTGCCAGCAGTCCGAGACAGGGCCATGGCTACACCTTC. Protein: CASSPRQGHGYTF.

As to this clonotype: The junction does not match germline at one end; this may be a read error. The chain links TRBV12-3 or TRBV12-4 to TRBJ1-2; weak D call: TRBD1 (6 bases). The CDR3 extends over 12 amino acids. The CDR3 DNA reads TGTGCCAGCGGAACCGGGACACCGCCCGGCGGTTTC. Residues: CASGTGTPPGGF.

This clonotype has more than one count but fewer than ten. The rearrangement joins TRBV27 to TRBJ1-1; tentative D call: TRBD1 (5 bases). The CDR3 is 16 amino acids. Deletions cut 6 bases from V and 4 bases from J, with 21 bases between. Germline CDR1 is MNHEY and CDR2 is SMNVEV (reference sequence). Here the CDR3 reads CASSRVGGVFITEAFF. In DNA form, the CDR3 reads TGTGCCAGCAGCCGAGTTGGGGGTGTCTTTATCACTGAAGCTTTCTTT.

This clonotype was counted between two and nine times. V usage is TRBV18 and J usage is TRBJ2-7; D not resolved. This CDR3 region has 15 residues. CDR1 KGHSH and CDR2 LQKENI come from the germline V gene. Trimming cost V 0 bases and J 4 bases, with 13 bases left between them. This chain's CDR3 is CASSPPGWDGYEQYF. The CDR3 nucleotides are TGTGCCAGCTCACCACCAGGGTGGGATGGGTACGAGCAGTACTTC.

There are a few counts of this clonotype. The J gene is TRBJ1-6, the V gene TRBV6-5; TRBD1 aligns across 10 bases. CDR3 length: 16 amino acids. Per the germline V gene, CDR1 is MNHEY and CDR2 is SVGAGI. Losses at the gene ends were 6 bases for V and 5 bases for J; bases not matched to a gene: 7. The CDR3: CASSARGTGDNSPLHF. In DNA, the CDR3 is TGTGCCAGCAGCGCAAGAGGGACAGGGGATAATTCACCCCTCCACTTT.

The rearrangement links TRBV11-2 to TRBJ2-7; D call uncertain. The CDR3 is made up of 14 amino acids. Germline V gene data show CDR1 as SGHAT and CDR2 as FQNNGV. Trimming stripped 0 bases from V and 0 bases from J, with 6 bases between. The CDR3 DNA sequence: TGTGCCAGCAGCTTAGATGTAGGCTCCTACGAGCAGTACTTC. It codes for CASSLDVGSYEQYF.

The rearrangement links TRBV10-3 to TRBJ2-7, with TRBD1 matching 10 bases. Germline V gene lookup returns CDR1 ENHRY and CDR2 SYGVKD. The CDR3 is 19 amino acids. The ends lost 0 bases at V and 2 bases at J; junction bases unmatched: 13. The CDR3 region is CAISESWNGAGTGAYEQYV. Here the CDR3 DNA reads TGTGCCATCAGTGAGTCATGGAATGGAGCCGGGACAGGGGCCTACGAGCAGTACGTC.

Concerning this clonotype itself: No conserved phenylalanine or tryptophan ends this CDR3, so it is likely a read error. The genes are TRBV11-2 and TRBJ1-2; 8 bases fit TRBD1. The V gene's germline CDR1 is SGHAT and CDR2 FQNNGV. J lost 4 bases, V lost 3 bases, and 7 bases had no gene match. This CDR3 region has 15 residues. CDR3 DNA: TGTGCCAGCAGCTTCAAGACAGGGGACTTCTATGGCTACACCTTA. It yields the protein CASSFKTGDFYGYTL.